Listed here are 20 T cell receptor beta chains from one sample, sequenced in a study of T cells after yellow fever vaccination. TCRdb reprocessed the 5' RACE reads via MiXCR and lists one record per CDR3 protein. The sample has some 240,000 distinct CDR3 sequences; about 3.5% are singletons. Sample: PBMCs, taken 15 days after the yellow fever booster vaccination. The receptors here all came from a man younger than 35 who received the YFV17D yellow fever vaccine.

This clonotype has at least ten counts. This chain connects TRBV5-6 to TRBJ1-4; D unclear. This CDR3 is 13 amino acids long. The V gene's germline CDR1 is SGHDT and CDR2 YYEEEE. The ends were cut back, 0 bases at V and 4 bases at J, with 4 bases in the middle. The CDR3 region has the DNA TGTGCCAGCAGCTTGGGGGATAATGAAAAACTGTTTTTT. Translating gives CASSLGDNEKLFF.

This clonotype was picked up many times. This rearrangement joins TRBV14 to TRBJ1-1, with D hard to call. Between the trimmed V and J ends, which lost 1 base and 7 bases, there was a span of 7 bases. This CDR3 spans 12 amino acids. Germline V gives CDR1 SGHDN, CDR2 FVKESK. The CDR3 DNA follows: TGTGCCAGCAGCCAAGTAAAGCGTGAAGCTTTCTTT. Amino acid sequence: CASSQVKREAFF. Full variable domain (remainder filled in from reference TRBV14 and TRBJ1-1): EAGVTQFPSHSVIEKGQTVTLRCDPISGHDNLYWYRRVMGKEIKFLLHFVKESKQDESGMPNNRFLAERTGGTYSTLKVQPAELEDSGVYFCASSQVKREAFFGQGTRLTVV.

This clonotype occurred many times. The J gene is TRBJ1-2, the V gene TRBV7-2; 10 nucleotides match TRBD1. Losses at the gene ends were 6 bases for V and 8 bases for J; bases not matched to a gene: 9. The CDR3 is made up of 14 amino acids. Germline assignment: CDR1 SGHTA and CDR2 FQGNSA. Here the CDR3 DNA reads TGTGCCAGCAGGCCTGACAGGGGGCTGGGGGGCTACACCTTC. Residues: CASRPDRGLGGYTF.

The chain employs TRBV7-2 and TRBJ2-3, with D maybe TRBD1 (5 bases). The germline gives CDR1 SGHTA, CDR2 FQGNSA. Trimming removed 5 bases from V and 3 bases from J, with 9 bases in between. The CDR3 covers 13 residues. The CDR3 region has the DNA TGTGCCAGCAGCGCCCGACAGACAGATACGCAGTATTTT. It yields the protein CASSARQTDTQYF.

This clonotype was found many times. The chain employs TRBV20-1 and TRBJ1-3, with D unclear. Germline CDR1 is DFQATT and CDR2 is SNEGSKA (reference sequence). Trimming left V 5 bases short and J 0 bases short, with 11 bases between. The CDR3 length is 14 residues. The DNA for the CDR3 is TGCAGTGCTCCGGACGTCGGCTCTGGAAACACCATATATTTT. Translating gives CSAPDVGSGNTIYF.

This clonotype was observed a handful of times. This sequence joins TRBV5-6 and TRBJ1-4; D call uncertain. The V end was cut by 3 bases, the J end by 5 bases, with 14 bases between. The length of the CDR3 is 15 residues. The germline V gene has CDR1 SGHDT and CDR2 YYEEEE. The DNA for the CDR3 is TGTGCCAGCAGCTCAGGACCACAGCCAAATGAAAAACTGTTTTTT. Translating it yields CASSSGPQPNEKLFF. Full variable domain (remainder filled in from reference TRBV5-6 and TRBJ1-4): DAGVTQSPTHLIKTRGQQVTLRCSPKSGHDTVSWYQQALGQGPQFIFQYYEEEERQRGNFPDRFSGHQFPNYSSELNVNALLLGDSALYLCASSSGPQPNEKLFFGSGTQLSVL.

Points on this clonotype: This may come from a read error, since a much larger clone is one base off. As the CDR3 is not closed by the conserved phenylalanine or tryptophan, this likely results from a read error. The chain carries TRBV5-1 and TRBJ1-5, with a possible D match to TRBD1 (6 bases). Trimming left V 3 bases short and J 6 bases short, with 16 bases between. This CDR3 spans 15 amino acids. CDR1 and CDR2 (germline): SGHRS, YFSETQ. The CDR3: CASSSGTGQGQPQHL. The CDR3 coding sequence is TGCGCCAGCAGCTCTGGAACAGGGCAGGGTCAGCCCCAGCATCTT.

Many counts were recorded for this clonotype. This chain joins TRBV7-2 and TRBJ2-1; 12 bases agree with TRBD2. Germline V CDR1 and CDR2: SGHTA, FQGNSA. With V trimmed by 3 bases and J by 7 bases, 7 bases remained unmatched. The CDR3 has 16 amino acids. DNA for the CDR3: TGTGCCAGCAGCTTCCGGACTAGCGGGGCATGGAATGAGCAGTTCTTC. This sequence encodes CASSFRTSGAWNEQFF.

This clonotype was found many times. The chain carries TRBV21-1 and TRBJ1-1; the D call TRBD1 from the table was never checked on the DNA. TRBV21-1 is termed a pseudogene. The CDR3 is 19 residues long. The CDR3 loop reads CASSNHPRGAQIFGPEAFF. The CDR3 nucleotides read TGTGCCAGCAGCAACCACCCCCGGGGGGCGCAGATCTTTGGTCCTGAAGCTTTCTTT.

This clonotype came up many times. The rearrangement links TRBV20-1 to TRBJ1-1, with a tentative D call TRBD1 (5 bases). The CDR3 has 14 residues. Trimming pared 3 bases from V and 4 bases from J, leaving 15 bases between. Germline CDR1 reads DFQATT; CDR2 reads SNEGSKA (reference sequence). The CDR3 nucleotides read TGCAGTGCTAGTCCCGGGTCGAGGGGCACTGAAGCTTTCTTT. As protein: CSASPGSRGTEAFF.

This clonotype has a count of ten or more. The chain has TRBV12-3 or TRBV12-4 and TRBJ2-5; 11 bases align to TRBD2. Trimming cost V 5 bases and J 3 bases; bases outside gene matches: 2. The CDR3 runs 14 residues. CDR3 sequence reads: CASSEGLAEETQYF. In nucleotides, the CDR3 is TGTGCCAGCAGTGAGGGACTAGCGGAAGAGACCCAGTACTTC.

The CDR3 reads CASSVEAGGNEQFF. The CDR3 nucleotides are TGTGCCAGCAGCGTAGAGGCGGGGGGGAATGAGCAGTTCTTC. The V and J genes are TRBV9 and TRBJ2-1; 9 bases fit TRBD2. CDR3 length: 14 amino acids. Germline CDR1 SGDLS, CDR2 YYNGEE. V lost 0 bases to trimming and J lost 7 bases; unmatched junction nucleotides: 2.

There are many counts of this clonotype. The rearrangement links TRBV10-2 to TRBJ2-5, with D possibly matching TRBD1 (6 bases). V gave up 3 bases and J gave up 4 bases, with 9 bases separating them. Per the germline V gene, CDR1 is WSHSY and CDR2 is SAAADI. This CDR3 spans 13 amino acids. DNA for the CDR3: TGCGCCAGCAGTGACCCAGGGGTAGAGACCCAGTACTTC. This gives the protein CASSDPGVETQYF.

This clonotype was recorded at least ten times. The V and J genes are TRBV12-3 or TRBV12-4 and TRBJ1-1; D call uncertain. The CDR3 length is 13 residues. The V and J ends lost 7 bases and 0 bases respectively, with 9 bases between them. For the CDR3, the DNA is TGTGCCAGCACCGGGGAGGTGAACACTGAAGCTTTCTTT. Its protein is CASTGEVNTEAFF.

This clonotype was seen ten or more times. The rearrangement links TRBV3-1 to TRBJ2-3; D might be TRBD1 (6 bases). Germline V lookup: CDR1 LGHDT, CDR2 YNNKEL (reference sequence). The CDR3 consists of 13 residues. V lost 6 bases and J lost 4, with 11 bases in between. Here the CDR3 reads CASSPGVPDTQYF. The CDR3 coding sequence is TGTGCCAGCAGTCCAGGGGTACCAGATACGCAGTATTTT.

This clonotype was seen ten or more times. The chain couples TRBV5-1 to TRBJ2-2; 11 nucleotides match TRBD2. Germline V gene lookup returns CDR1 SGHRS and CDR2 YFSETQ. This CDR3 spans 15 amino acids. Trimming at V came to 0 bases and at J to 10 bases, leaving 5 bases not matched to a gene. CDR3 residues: CASSLGLAGYMELFF. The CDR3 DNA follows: TGCGCCAGCAGCTTGGGACTAGCGGGGTACATGGAGCTGTTTTTT. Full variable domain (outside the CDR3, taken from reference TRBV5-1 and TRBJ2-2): KAGVTQTPRYLIKTRGQQVTLSCSPISGHRSVSWYQQTPGQGLQFLFEYFSETQRNKGNFPGRFSGRQFSNSRSEMNVSTLELGDSALYLCASSLGLAGYMELFFGEGSRLTVL.

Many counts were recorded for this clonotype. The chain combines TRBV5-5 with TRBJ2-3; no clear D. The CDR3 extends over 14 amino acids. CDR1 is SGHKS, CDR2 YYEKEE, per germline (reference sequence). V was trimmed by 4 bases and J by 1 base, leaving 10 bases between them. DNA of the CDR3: TGTGCCAGCAGCCTCCTAGTACGCACAGATACGCAGTATTTT. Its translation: CASSLLVRTDTQYF.

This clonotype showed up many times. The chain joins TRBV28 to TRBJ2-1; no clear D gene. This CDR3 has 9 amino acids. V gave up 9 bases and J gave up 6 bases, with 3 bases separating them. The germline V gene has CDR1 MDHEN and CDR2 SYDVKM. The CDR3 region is CARINEQFF. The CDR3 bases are TGTGCCAGGATCAATGAGCAGTTCTTC.

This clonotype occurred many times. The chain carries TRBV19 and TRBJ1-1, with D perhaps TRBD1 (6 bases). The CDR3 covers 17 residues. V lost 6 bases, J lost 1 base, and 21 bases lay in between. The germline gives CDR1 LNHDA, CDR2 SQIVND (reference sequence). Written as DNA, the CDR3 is TGTGCCAGTAGCCTCTTCACAGGGCACGAGGGGAACACTGAAGCTTTCTTT. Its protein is CASSLFTGHEGNTEAFF.

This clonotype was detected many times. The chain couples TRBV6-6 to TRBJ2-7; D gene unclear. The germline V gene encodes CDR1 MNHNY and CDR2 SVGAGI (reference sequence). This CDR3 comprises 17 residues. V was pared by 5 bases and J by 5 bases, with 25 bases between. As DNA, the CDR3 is TGTGCCAGCAGTGTAGGGAATACCTACATCTCTTCCCACGAGCAGTACGTC. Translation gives CASSVGNTYISSHEQYV.